These 7 T cell receptor beta chains share one sample of origin, sequenced in a study of graft-versus-host responses after intestinal transplantation (dated by TCRdb to the early 2020s). Their recognized antigens are unknown. Read against the paper, the sample's time point label means: cells obtained before transplantation from donor or recipient. The library was prepared using the immunoSEQ multiplex PCR assay. TCRdb obtained this table from immuneACCESS and retained in-frame rearrangements with V and J assigned. These tables miss some clones; where compared with another copy, unresolved V genes account for less than half of the shortfall, and the remainder is unexplained. The sample has about 39,000 clones on record, 85% to 95% of them singletons. Of the sample, roughly 23% is held by the ten largest clones. Material: unstimulated CD8+ T cells sorted from spleen or lymph node cells, obtained before transplant. The origin of the receptors is a human donor who was the organ donor for an intestinal transplant.

The chain has TRBV5-8 and TRBJ1-2; 8 positions match TRBD1. The CDR3 covers 14 residues. Germline-derived CDR1 and CDR2 are SGHTS and YDEGEE. The junction had 8 bases not matched to a gene; V was cut back by 2 bases and J by 8 bases. The CDR3 here is CASSFIGTGGGYTF. CDR3 DNA sequence: TGTGCCAGCAGCTTTATTGGGACAGGAGGCGGCTACACCTTC.

This chain links TRBV27 with TRBJ2-7, with 7 bases lining up with TRBD2. This CDR3 comprises 14 residues. Per the germline V gene, CDR1 is MNHEY and CDR2 is SMNVEV (reference sequence). The V and J ends lost 2 bases and 5 bases, in that order; junction bases with no gene match: 6. CDR3 DNA sequence: TGTGCCAGCAGTTTAATGGGGGAGGGTCACGAGCAGTACTTC. It codes for CASSLMGEGHEQYF.

The J gene is TRBJ1-1, the V gene TRBV19; D is uncertain. The CDR3 has 13 residues. CDR1 is LNHDA and CDR2 is SQIVND in the germline V gene (reference sequence). Trimming pared 9 bases from V and 5 bases from J, leaving 16 bases between. CDR3 residues: CASMPGGLTEAFF. The CDR3 DNA reads TGTGCCAGCATGCCTGGTGGGTTGACTGAAGCTTTCTTT.

The chain uses TRBV27 and TRBJ2-5; D possibly corresponds to TRBD1 (6 bases). Judging by the DNA end, TRBJ2-7 fits better; the J call may be wrong. From germline, CDR1 is MNHEY and CDR2 SMNVEV (reference sequence). The CDR3 is made up of 14 amino acids. The CDR3 protein is CASSLSTGSYEQYF. DNA of the CDR3: TGTGCCAGCAGTTTAAGTACAGGGTCCTACGAGCAGTACTTC.

This clone has a single count. The chain carries TRBV4-1 and TRBJ2-6; no firm D call. Germline values: CDR1 MGHRA, CDR2 YSYEKL. The CDR3 has 16 amino acids. V was pared by 4 bases and J by 0 bases, with 10 bases between. CDR3 coding DNA: TGCGCCAGCAGCCCCAAAAGTAGCTCTGGGGCCAACGTCCTGACTTTC. Encoded protein: CASSPKSSSGANVLTF.

The V call is TRBV6-5, the J call TRBJ2-7, with D unclear. V lost 5 bases and J 0 bases, leaving 11 bases between the germline ends. This CDR3 is built from 14 residues. Germline CDR1 and CDR2: MNHEY and SVGAGI. The CDR3, as DNA: TGTGCCAGCAGTGAGGTTCGCTACTCCTACGAGCAGTACTTC. This gives the protein CASSEVRYSYEQYF.

The chain recombines TRBV9 with TRBJ2-3; 7 bases map to TRBD2. The CDR3 covers 14 residues. The germline V gene has CDR1 SGDLS and CDR2 YYNGEE. The V segment lost 4 bases and the J segment 5 bases; nucleotides outside the gene matches: 7. In DNA, the CDR3 is TGTGCCAGCAGCTCCGGGGGGAAGATAGATACGCAGTATTTT. Protein sequence: CASSSGGKIDTQYF.